The 5 T cell receptor beta chains below were found in one sample sequenced in a study of T cells in Graves' hyperthyroidism and ophthalmopathy. Authors of the study amplified TCR beta CDR3 regions from RNA transcripts. The HTBI primer set drove a first-round RT-PCR of the TCR CDR3. TCRdb recomputed calls from the multiplex PCR reads with MiXCR, one row per CDR3 protein. The sample shows some 620,000 distinct CDR3 sequences, 16% of them seen only once. Sequenced material: blood. These receptors came from a woman in her twenties or thirties with Graves' hyperthyroidism.

The sample holds many counts of this clonotype. The chain combines TRBV7-2 with TRBJ2-1; 9 bases are shared with TRBD2. In germline, CDR1 is SGHTA, CDR2 FQGNSA. Losses at the gene ends were 5 bases for V and 4 bases for J; bases not matched to a gene: 9. This CDR3 region has 16 residues. In DNA form, the CDR3 reads TGTGCCAGCAGCCCCGGACTAGCGAAACTGTACAATGAGCAGTTCTTC. Encoded protein: CASSPGLAKLYNEQFF.

This chain connects TRBV20-1 to TRBJ1-5; 10 positions match TRBD1. The V gene's germline CDR1 is DFQATT and CDR2 SNEGSKA (reference sequence). This CDR3 comprises 14 residues. The ends lost 5 bases at V and 3 bases at J; junction bases unmatched: 4. CDR3 sequence reads: CSAPRQGANQPQHF. DNA for the CDR3: TGCAGTGCTCCCCGACAGGGGGCCAATCAGCCCCAGCATTTT.

This clonotype was picked up many times. This sequence joins TRBV20-1 and TRBJ1-4; 8 positions match TRBD1. Germline CDR1 and CDR2: DFQATT and SNEGSKA (reference sequence). The CDR3 has 13 amino acids. The V and J ends lost 6 bases and 4 bases, in that order; junction bases with no gene match: 4. The CDR3 protein is CSAAGQVNEKLFF. In DNA, the CDR3 is TGCAGTGCAGCGGGACAGGTTAATGAAAAACTGTTTTTT.

As to this clonotype: One junction end does not reproduce the germline sequence, and a read error may be involved. This chain connects TRBV12-3 or TRBV12-4 to TRBJ2-2, with a possible D match to TRBD2 (7 bases). The CDR3 runs 14 residues. The CDR3 sequence is CASTRGGGAGELLF. The CDR3, as DNA: TGTGCCAGCACCCGAGGGGGGGGGGCCGGGGAGCTGCTTTTT.

This clonotype was seen ten or more times. This chain uses TRBV5-1 with TRBJ1-2, with D tentatively TRBD1 (5 bases). CDR3 length: 13 residues. Germline values: CDR1 SGHRS, CDR2 YFSETQ. V lost 0 bases and J lost 8, with 11 bases in between. CDR3 nucleotide sequence: TGCGCCAGCAGCTTGGAGGGGAGTCGGGGCTACACCTTC. Residues: CASSLEGSRGYTF.